The 25 T cell receptor beta chains in this list originate from one sample, sequenced in a study of blood T cell repertoires in COVID-19. Profiling relied on immunoSEQ multiplex PCR, and the TCRdb table lists in-frame clones only, not all of them. The table includes hundreds of thousands of clones, 75% to 90% detected once. The sequencing sample was made of peripheral blood. The receptors shown here come from a woman between 70 and 85 years old with active or convalescent COVID-19.

The V call is TRBV3-1 (or the pseudogene TRBV3-2), the J call TRBJ1-3; TRBD1 aligns across 10 bases. CDR1 and CDR2 from the germline V gene are LGHDT and YNNKEL (reference sequence). This CDR3 comprises 16 residues. V lost 4 bases and J lost 10; bases outside the gene matches: 13. The CDR3 here is CASSLLTGGLKRTIYF. As DNA, the CDR3 is TGTGCCAGCAGCCTTCTGACAGGGGGCCTGAAAAGGACCATATATTTT.

The count of this clone is one. The chain uses TRBV7-9 and TRBJ1-2; D remains ambiguous. Germline lookup yields CDR1 SEHNR and CDR2 FQNEAQ (reference sequence). The CDR3 spans 13 residues. The germline V and J ends were trimmed by 4 bases and 2 bases, with 8 bases remaining between them. In nucleotides, the CDR3 is TGTGCCAGCAGCTACGCGTCGAACTATGGCTACACCTTC. It translates to CASSYASNYGYTF.

J is TRBJ2-1 and V is TRBV4-3; unclear D gene. This CDR3 spans 17 amino acids. Trimming shortened V by 1 base and J by 9 bases, and 22 bases separated the two germline ends. Germline V CDR1 and CDR2: LGHNA, YSLEER. The CDR3 is CASSQVSLTLLAGEQFF. DNA of the CDR3: TGCGCCAGCAGCCAAGTTTCCCTTACCTTGTTGGCAGGTGAGCAGTTCTTC.

DNA for the CDR3: TGTGCCACCAGCAGAGCGGGAGGGCATTACGAGCAGTACTTC. Its translation: CATSRAGGHYEQYF. The rearrangement joins TRBV15 to TRBJ2-7, with 8 bases matching TRBD2. This CDR3 spans 14 amino acids. Germline V gene lookup returns CDR1 LNHNV and CDR2 YYDKDF (reference sequence). The V gene end was trimmed by 1 base and the J gene end by 4 bases; junction bases not matched to a gene: 3.

The chain recombines TRBV5-1 with TRBJ2-7; 10 bases line up with TRBD2. In germline, CDR1 is SGHRS, CDR2 YFSETQ. The CDR3 length is 14 residues. V trimming: 4 bases; J trimming: 6 bases; junction bases outside the gene matches: 7. CDR3: CASSDTSGEVEQYF. The CDR3 DNA reads as TGCGCCAGCAGCGATACTAGCGGGGAAGTCGAGCAGTACTTC.

The CDR3 DNA reads TGCGCCAGCAGGGGACAGGTTCAGAGCGATCAGCCCCAGCATTTT. Translated: CASRGQVQSDQPQHF. This rearrangement joins TRBV5-1 to TRBJ1-5, with 8 bases aligning to TRBD1. Losses at the gene ends were 5 bases for V and 5 bases for J; bases not matched to a gene: 9. Germline V gene sequence: CDR1 SGHRS, CDR2 YFSETQ. This CDR3 region has 15 residues.

This clone was counted between two and nine times. The chain links TRBV12-5 to TRBJ2-2; 7 bases fit TRBD1. This CDR3 has 16 residues. Trimming at V came to 3 bases and at J to 7 bases, leaving 11 bases not matched to a gene. From germline, CDR1 is LGHNT and CDR2 FRNRAP. The CDR3 DNA follows: TGTGCTAGTGGTTTACTAGACAGGGTAAAAATCGGGGAGCTGTTTTTT. It specifies CASGLLDRVKIGELFF.

This chain uses TRBV19 with TRBJ2-2, with TRBD1 as a possible D gene (5 bases). Trimming removed 2 bases at V and 6 bases at J, with 7 bases between. Germline CDR1 and CDR2: LNHDA and SQIVND (reference sequence). The CDR3 runs to 13 residues. The chain's CDR3 is CASSIKGSGELFF. CDR3 bases: TGTGCCAGTAGTATAAAGGGGTCCGGGGAGCTGTTTTTT.

This clone was detected once. An end of the junction differs from the germline gene, which may be a read error. The chain is built from TRBV6-4 and TRBJ1-5; D unresolved. The CDR3 sequence is 14 residues long. The germline CDR1 and CDR2 sequences are MRHNA and SNTAGT. In DNA, the CDR3 is TGCGTTTCACCGAGGGCCCAGGAATGTGAGCCCCAGCATTTT. Amino acid sequence: CVSPRAQECEPQHF.

The chain carries TRBV5-1 and TRBJ2-1; D uncertain. The CDR3 is made up of 16 amino acids. Germline CDR1 is SGHRS and CDR2 is YFSETQ. V was pared by 4 bases and J by 1 base, with 15 bases between. CDR3 sequence: CASSLSPVESYNEQFF. CDR3 bases: TGCGCCAGCAGCCTGTCCCCGGTTGAGTCCTACAATGAGCAGTTCTTC.

The V call is TRBV6-5, the J call TRBJ2-5; 7 bases map to TRBD2. V lost 10 bases and J lost 5; bases outside the gene matches: 10. Germline CDR1 is MNHEY and CDR2 is SVGAGI. This CDR3 has 13 residues. The CDR3 DNA follows: TGTGCCACCCGGCTACGGCGGGGGGAGACCCAGTACTTC. It specifies CATRLRRGETQYF.

The V and J genes are TRBV4-2 and TRBJ2-5; 9 bases map to TRBD2. V lost 1 base to trimming and J lost 4 bases; unmatched junction nucleotides: 4. Germline V lookup: CDR1 LGHNA, CDR2 YNFKEQ. CDR3 size: 15 residues. For the CDR3, the DNA is TGTGCCAGCAGCCAAGCTAGCGGGGAGGTAGAGACCCAGTACTTC. Protein: CASSQASGEVETQYF.

This clone was observed a single time. V and J are TRBV2 and TRBJ2-1; D remains unclear. Germline-derived CDR1 and CDR2 are SNHLY and FYNNEI. This CDR3 contains 11 residues. V was trimmed by 8 bases and J by 9 bases, leaving 11 bases between them. Here the CDR3 DNA reads TGTGCCAGCTGGAGCATAGGTGAGCAGTTCTTC. Protein product: CASWSIGEQFF.

The chain recombines TRBV11-2 with TRBJ2-1, with D maybe TRBD2 (6 bases). CDR1 and CDR2 from the germline V gene are SGHAT and FQNNGV. V dropped 1 base and J dropped 9 bases, with 16 bases sitting between them. CDR3 size: 15 residues. The CDR3 is CASSLGASDRSEQFF. CDR3 nucleotides: TGTGCCAGCAGCTTAGGGGCTAGCGACCGGAGTGAGCAGTTCTTC.

V and J are TRBV14 and TRBJ2-7; 7 bases are a match to TRBD2. The CDR3 consists of 14 residues. Germline V gene sequence: CDR1 SGHDN, CDR2 FVKESK. V shed 4 bases and J 1 base; nucleotides not matched to a gene: 4. The CDR3 protein is CASSPGLRSYEQYF. CDR3 nucleotide sequence: TGTGCCAGCAGCCCGGGACTAAGATCCTACGAGCAGTACTTC.

The rearrangement uses TRBV7-2 and TRBJ2-5; 14 bases agree with TRBD2. The V and J ends lost 5 bases and 5 bases, in that order; junction bases with no gene match: 10. This CDR3 comprises 17 residues. Germline CDR1 reads SGHTA; CDR2 reads FQGNSA. CDR3 sequence: CASSPYSTSGGAETQYF. The CDR3 DNA sequence: TGTGCCAGCAGCCCATACTCGACTAGCGGGGGGGCGGAGACCCAGTACTTC. Variable domain in full (rest from reference TRBV7-2 and TRBJ2-5): GAGVSQSPSNKVTEKGKDVELRCDPISGHTALYWYRQSLGQGLEFLIYFQGNSAPDKSGLPSDRFSAERTGGSVSTLTIQRTQQEDSAVYLCASSPYSTSGGAETQYFGPGTRLLVL.

CDR3 in DNA: TGCGCCAGCAGCCGGTGGGGAGGCAATCAGCCCCAGCATTTT. Translation: CASSRWGGNQPQHF. V is TRBV5-1 and J is TRBJ1-5; D not certain. Deletions cut 4 bases from V and 2 bases from J, with 10 bases between. Germline lookup yields CDR1 SGHRS and CDR2 YFSETQ. This CDR3 has 14 residues.

The chain employs TRBV5-1 and TRBJ2-3; D not resolved. CDR3 length equals 13 residues. Trimming took off 3 bases at V and 2 bases at J, with 7 bases between the two ends. Germline V gene sequence: CDR1 SGHRS, CDR2 YFSETQ. The CDR3 loop is CASSSPYTDTQYF. DNA of the CDR3: TGCGCCAGCAGCTCCCCTTACACAGATACGCAGTATTTT.

The chain has TRBV7-9 and TRBJ1-4; maybe TRBD1 (6 bases). In germline, CDR1 is SEHNR, CDR2 FQNEAQ (reference sequence). With 4 bases removed from V and 6 bases from J, the gap between germline ends came to 12 bases. The CDR3 runs 14 residues. The CDR3 loop reads CASSSGRGDEKLFF. As DNA, the CDR3 is TGTGCCAGCAGCTCAGGCAGGGGTGATGAAAAACTGTTTTTT.

This sequence joins TRBV9 and TRBJ1-1, with D maybe TRBD1 (6 bases). The ends were cut back, 4 bases at V and 4 bases at J, with 14 bases in the middle. The CDR3 covers 14 residues. Germline V gives CDR1 SGDLS, CDR2 YYNGEE. The CDR3 loop reads CASSLSLGATEAFF. The DNA of the CDR3 is TGTGCCAGCAGCCTCTCATTGGGGGCCACTGAAGCTTTCTTT.

This clone was seen only a few times. The genes are TRBV6-5 and TRBJ2-3; TRBD2 agrees at 8 bases. The CDR3 is 13 amino acids. The germline CDR1 and CDR2 sequences are MNHEY and SVGAGI. V dropped 6 bases and J dropped 11; count of bases not matched to a gene: 10. The CDR3 DNA sequence: TGTGCCAGCAGCCCGGGAGGGCTTTTGGGGCAGTATTTT. Translating it yields CASSPGGLLGQYF.

The V call is TRBV29-1, the J call TRBJ2-3, with D unresolved. The ends were cut back, 3 bases at V and 0 bases at J, with 7 bases in the middle. This CDR3 spans 13 amino acids. Germline CDR1 reads SQVTM; CDR2 reads ANQGSEA. This chain's CDR3 is CSVDYTSTDTQYF. The CDR3 DNA is TGCAGCGTTGATTATACTAGCACAGATACGCAGTATTTT.

This chain joins TRBV9 and TRBJ2-7; a weak D match, TRBD2 (5 bases). V shed 3 bases and J shed 3 bases, with 10 bases lying between them. The CDR3 has 13 amino acids. Germline CDR1 reads SGDLS; CDR2 reads YYNGEE. The DNA of the CDR3 is TGTGCCAGCAGCGCCGGGGAGTTCTACGAGCAGTACTTC. Translating it yields CASSAGEFYEQYF.

This clone was counted only a few times. The chain recombines TRBV7-2 with TRBJ1-5; TRBD1 aligns across 11 bases. This CDR3 spans 17 amino acids. V lost 0 bases to trimming and J lost 5 bases; unmatched junction nucleotides: 6. Germline V gene sequence: CDR1 SGHTA, CDR2 FQGNSA. Here the CDR3 reads CASSLAPGTGGYQPQHF. In DNA, the CDR3 is TGTGCCAGCAGCTTAGCTCCCGGGACAGGGGGATATCAGCCCCAGCATTTT.

The chain combines TRBV30 with TRBJ2-7; tentatively, D is TRBD2 (6 bases). Germline assignment: CDR1 GTSNPN and CDR2 SVGIG (reference sequence). The CDR3 is 13 residues long. V dropped 2 bases and J dropped 3 bases, with 11 bases sitting between them. The CDR3 nucleotides are TGTGCCTGGAGTTTGGAGGGCGGCTACGAGCAGTACTTC. Translation: CAWSLEGGYEQYF.